This record covers a single T cell receptor beta chain. No cognate antigen has been identified for it. One end of the junction does not line up with germline, which may come from a read error. RNA was extracted using the RNeasy kit, and roughly 0.5 to 1 ug of the RNA was reverse transcribed with random hexamers. The immunoSEQ multiplex PCR assay, covering 54 Vbeta and 13 Jbeta segments, was used to amplify TCR beta CDR3 regions. To correct PCR amplification bias, a synthetic template baseline was used for both primer optimization and computational correction. Processing in the source paper ran as follows. Reads were assigned to V, D and J genes according to IMGT and analyzed in immunoSEQ Analyzer, with only productive sequences retained. Clonality was calculated as one minus the Shannon entropy normalized by log2 of the number of productive unique sequences. For each patient and control, public and private clones were evaluated among the 100 most prevalent clones. A clone was defined as Susac-specific if it was absent from the healthy and MS cohorts, from some 980 published viral clones and from other ImmuneACCESS disease sequences. TCRdb ran its own pipeline on the public reads, namely fastp trimming at Q25 and MiXCR clone calling, and kept in-frame beta chains. Rows with one shared CDR3 protein collapse into an entry with the most common genes and DNA. TCRdb, rather than the study authors, made the V and J calls. The sample contains 150,000 to 200,000 distinct CDR3 sequences, around 92% of them found a single time. Approximately 0.082% of the sample is taken by the ten largest.

This record belongs to a study of CD8 T cells in Susac syndrome (dated by TCRdb to about 2019). For the study in its entirety: Whether CD8+ T cell activation and differentiation in Susac syndrome was antigen driven was tested using repertoire sequencing. What the research found in general, with its limitations: The number of individuals in the TCR sequencing and HLA analysis was acknowledged as relatively small.

There are 14 amino acids in the CDR3, from cysteine to phenylalanine inclusive. The entry retains the CDR3 DNA only, 42 bases that are in frame from base 1. CDR1 DFQATT and CDR2 SNEGSKA were looked up in the germline V gene (reference sequence). Peripheral blood CD8+ and CD4+ T cells from healthy donors, Susac syndrome patients and multiple sclerosis patients were profiled by high-throughput TCR beta sequencing. Healthy donors were included as age- and sex-matched controls. Bulk CD8+ and CD4+ T cells were purified magnetically by negative isolation, whereas CD8+ TEMRA cells were enriched by FACS. Blood was collected in EDTA tubes and processed within 24 hours, with PBMCs isolated through density gradient centrifugation. PBMCs intended for TCR sequencing were cryopreserved in liquid nitrogen and thawed later in a water bath at 37 degrees C. The sorted or isolated CD4+, CD8+ and CD8+ TEMRA cells reached a purity of at least 90%.

Sequenced sample: CD4+ T cells from PBMCs. This sequence originates from a human donor in good health. The chain links TRBV20-1 with TRBJ1-4, with 9 bases aligning to TRBD1. CDR3 region: CRARRTGDNEKLFF. The DNA sequence is given as TGCAGAGCTAGGCGGACAGGGGATAATGAAAAACTGTTTTTT.